These 12 T cell receptor beta chains were sequenced from one sample in a study of identical twins. Each CDR3 protein is one row after TCRdb ran MiXCR on the 5' RACE reads. Among 310,000 or so distinct CDR3 sequences listed, more than 6.5% were seen once. These data also formed part of another study, on yellow fever vaccine responses in identical twins.

The material sequenced was memory (CD45RO+) T cells sorted from blood. These receptors were obtained from a woman younger than 30 in good health.

A few counts support this clonotype. V and J are TRBV6-4 and TRBJ1-1; D uncertain. The CDR3 spans 15 residues. Germline loops: CDR1 MRHNA, CDR2 SNTAGT. The ends were cut back, 6 bases at V and 0 bases at J, with 14 bases in the middle. In nucleotides, the CDR3 is TGTGCCAGCAGACCCTCTCGCCTGGTGAACACTGAAGCTTTCTTT. It specifies CASRPSRLVNTEAFF.

This clonotype was found many times. The J gene is TRBJ1-4, the V gene TRBV20-1, with a possible D match to TRBD1 (5 bases). Germline CDR1 is DFQATT and CDR2 is SNEGSKA (reference sequence). This CDR3 is 14 amino acids long. V lost 3 bases to trimming and J lost 7 bases, with 15 bases between them. The DNA for the CDR3 is TGCAGTGCTAGCACGGGGCGCCCCGGTGAAAAACTGTTTTTT. Translation gives CSASTGRPGEKLFF.

The chain recombines TRBV20-1 with TRBJ2-1; TRBD1 agrees at 7 bases. The germline CDR1 and CDR2 sequences are DFQATT and SNEGSKA (reference sequence). There are 15 residues in the CDR3. J was trimmed by 0 bases and V by 4 bases; bases with no gene match: 6. The CDR3 here is CSANPTGSSYNEQFF. CDR3 DNA: TGCAGTGCTAATCCGACAGGGAGCTCCTACAATGAGCAGTTCTTC.

This clonotype was seen a few times. This rearrangement joins TRBV7-2 to TRBJ2-1, with 8 bases identical to TRBD1. V gave up 2 bases and J gave up 5 bases; unmatched junction bases: 8. Germline assignment: CDR1 SGHTA and CDR2 FQGNSA. CDR3 size: 16 residues. The CDR3 loop is CASSLRAGGTNNEQFF. CDR3 nucleotides: TGTGCCAGCAGCTTACGGGCAGGGGGCACAAACAATGAGCAGTTCTTC.

This clonotype was counted only a few times. The chain joins TRBV2 to TRBJ2-7; 8 positions agree with TRBD2. This CDR3 spans 14 amino acids. J gave up 7 bases and V 2 bases, and 7 bases lay outside the gene matches. In germline, CDR1 is SNHLY, CDR2 FYNNEI. The CDR3 protein is CASSEYAGGGEQYF. CDR3 in DNA: TGTGCCAGCAGTGAATATGCGGGGGGCGGGGAGCAGTACTTC.

This rearrangement joins TRBV20-1 to TRBJ2-5; maybe TRBD2 (6 bases). Germline CDR1 and CDR2: DFQATT and SNEGSKA (reference sequence). This CDR3 spans 12 amino acids. Deletions cut 4 bases from V and 3 bases from J, with 9 bases between. The CDR3 DNA is TGCAGTGCTAATCTAGCGAAAGAGACCCAGTACTTC. It is translated as CSANLAKETQYF.

This clonotype was recorded many times. The J gene is TRBJ2-1, the V gene TRBV20-1, with 8 bases that match TRBD2. Germline values: CDR1 DFQATT, CDR2 SNEGSKA (reference sequence). This CDR3 has 16 amino acids. Trimming removed 0 bases from V and 4 bases from J; junction bases left unmatched: 8. Here the CDR3 DNA reads TGCAGTGCTAGAGATTTTACTAGCGGAGAGTACAATGAGCAGTTCTTC. It is translated as CSARDFTSGEYNEQFF.

This clonotype appeared many times. The CDR3 sequence: CATSARTGYEQFF. The CDR3 DNA sequence: TGTGCCACCAGTGCCAGGACAGGGTACGAGCAGTTCTTC. The V and J genes are TRBV24-1 and TRBJ2-1, with 8 bases identical to TRBD1. The CDR3 extends over 13 amino acids. The junction had 6 bases not matched to a gene; V was cut back by 5 bases and J by 10 bases. Looked up from germline, CDR1 is KGHDR and CDR2 is SFDVKD.

A few counts support this clonotype. The chain is built from TRBV20-1 and TRBJ1-6; maybe TRBD1 (5 bases). Trimming removed 1 base from V and 9 bases from J, with 13 bases in between. The CDR3 has 14 amino acids. In germline, CDR1 is DFQATT, CDR2 SNEGSKA (reference sequence). The CDR3 nucleotides are TGCAGTGCTAGAGCCGGGGACGGATCTTCACCCCTCCACTTT. Translation: CSARAGDGSSPLHF.

This rearrangement joins TRBV24-1 to TRBJ2-3, with D possibly being TRBD1 or TRBD2 (5 bases each). This CDR3 is built from 14 residues. CDR1 is KGHDR, CDR2 SFDVKD, per germline. V lost 4 bases, J lost 3 bases, and 10 bases lay in between. CDR3 bases: TGTGCCACCAGTGAGACCGGGGCTACAGATACGCAGTATTTT. Residues: CATSETGATDTQYF.

This clonotype has only a few counts. The chain links TRBV27 to TRBJ2-7; 10 bases match TRBD2. The CDR3 is 18 residues long. Germline CDR1 is MNHEY and CDR2 is SMNVEV (reference sequence). After removal of 1 base from V and 5 bases from J, the junction contained 14 bases not matched to a gene. This CDR3 is CASSLWSPLTSGNNEQYF. The CDR3 DNA reads as TGTGCCAGCAGTTTATGGTCCCCACTTACTAGCGGGAATAACGAGCAGTACTTC.

Many counts were recorded for this clonotype. The chain is built from TRBV6-1 and TRBJ2-2, with 10 bases aligning to TRBD1. CDR3 length equals 15 residues. Germline CDR1 is MNHNS and CDR2 is SASEGT. After removal of 6 bases from V and 3 bases from J, the junction contained 4 bases not matched to a gene. The CDR3 nucleotides are TGTGCCAGCAGCTCCGGGACAGGGGACACCGGGGAGCTGTTTTTT. It yields the protein CASSSGTGDTGELFF.